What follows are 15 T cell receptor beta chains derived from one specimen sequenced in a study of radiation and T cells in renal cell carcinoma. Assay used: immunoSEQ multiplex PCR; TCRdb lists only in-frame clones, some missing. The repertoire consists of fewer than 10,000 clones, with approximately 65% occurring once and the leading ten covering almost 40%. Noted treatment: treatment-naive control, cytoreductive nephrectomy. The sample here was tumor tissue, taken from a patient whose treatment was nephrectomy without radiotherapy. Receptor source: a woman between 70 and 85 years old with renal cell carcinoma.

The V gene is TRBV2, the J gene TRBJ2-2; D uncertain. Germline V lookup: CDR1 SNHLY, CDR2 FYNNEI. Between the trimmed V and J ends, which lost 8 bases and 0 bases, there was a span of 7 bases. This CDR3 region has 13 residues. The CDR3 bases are TGTGCCAGCTCCACTGCGAACACCGGGGAGCTGTTTTTT. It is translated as CASSTANTGELFF.

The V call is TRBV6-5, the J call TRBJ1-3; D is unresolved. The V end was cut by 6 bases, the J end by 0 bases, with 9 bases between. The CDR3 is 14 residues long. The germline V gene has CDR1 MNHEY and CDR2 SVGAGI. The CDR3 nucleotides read TGTGCCAGCAGCGTTACTAGCTCTGGAAACACCATATATTTT. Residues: CASSVTSSGNTIYF.

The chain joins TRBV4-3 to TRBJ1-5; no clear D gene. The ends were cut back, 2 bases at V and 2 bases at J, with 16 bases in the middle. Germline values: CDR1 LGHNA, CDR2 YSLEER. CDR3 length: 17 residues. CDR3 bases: TGCGCCAGCAGCCAATATCGGCAAGGAGAGGGCAATCAGCCCCAGCATTTT. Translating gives CASSQYRQGEGNQPQHF.

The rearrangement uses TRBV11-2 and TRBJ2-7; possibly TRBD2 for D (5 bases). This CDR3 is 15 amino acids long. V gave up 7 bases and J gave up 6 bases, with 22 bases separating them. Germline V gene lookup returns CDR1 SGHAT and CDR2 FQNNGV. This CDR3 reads CASTLISEGSAEQYF. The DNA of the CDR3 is TGTGCCAGCACCCTTATAAGTGAGGGATCGGCCGAGCAGTACTTC.

The CDR3 bases are TGTGCCACTCGGGACAGTGTTGCAACTAATGAAAAACTGTTTTTT. Amino acid sequence: CATRDSVATNEKLFF. The rearrangement links TRBV10-3 to TRBJ1-4; 7 bases map to TRBD1. J gave up 0 bases and V 10 bases, and 8 bases lay outside the gene matches. Per the germline V gene, CDR1 is ENHRY and CDR2 is SYGVKD. The CDR3 sequence is 15 residues long.

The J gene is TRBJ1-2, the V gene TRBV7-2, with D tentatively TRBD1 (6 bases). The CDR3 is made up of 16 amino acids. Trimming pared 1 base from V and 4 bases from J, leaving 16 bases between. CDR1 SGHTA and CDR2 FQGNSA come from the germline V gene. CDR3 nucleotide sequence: TGTGCCAGCAGCTTAGGCCCCGGGGGGCGGATCTATGGCTACACCTTC. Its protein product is CASSLGPGGRIYGYTF.

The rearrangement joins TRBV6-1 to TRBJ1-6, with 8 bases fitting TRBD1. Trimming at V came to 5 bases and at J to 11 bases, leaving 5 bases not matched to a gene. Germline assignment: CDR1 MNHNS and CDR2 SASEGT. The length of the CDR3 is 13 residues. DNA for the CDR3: TGTGCCAGCAGTCCAGACAGGGGACCACCCCTCCACTTT. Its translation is CASSPDRGPPLHF.

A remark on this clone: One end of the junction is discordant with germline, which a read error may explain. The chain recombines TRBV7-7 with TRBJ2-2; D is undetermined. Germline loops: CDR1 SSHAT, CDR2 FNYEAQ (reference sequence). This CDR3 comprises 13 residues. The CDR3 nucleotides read TGTGCTAGCAGCTTAGGGCGTACCGGGGAGCTGTTTTTT. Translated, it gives CASSLGRTGELFF.

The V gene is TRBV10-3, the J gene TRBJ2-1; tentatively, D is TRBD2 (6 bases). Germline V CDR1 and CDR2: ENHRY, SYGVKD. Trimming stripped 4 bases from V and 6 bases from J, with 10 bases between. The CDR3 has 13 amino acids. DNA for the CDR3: TGTGCCATCAGTGGGGGACTGGGCAATGAGCAGTTCTTC. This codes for CAISGGLGNEQFF.

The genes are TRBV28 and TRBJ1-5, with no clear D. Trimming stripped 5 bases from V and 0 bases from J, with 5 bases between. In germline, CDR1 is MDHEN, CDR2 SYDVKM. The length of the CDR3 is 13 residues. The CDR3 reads CASSPDSNQPQHF. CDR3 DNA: TGTGCCAGCAGTCCAGATAGCAATCAGCCCCAGCATTTT.

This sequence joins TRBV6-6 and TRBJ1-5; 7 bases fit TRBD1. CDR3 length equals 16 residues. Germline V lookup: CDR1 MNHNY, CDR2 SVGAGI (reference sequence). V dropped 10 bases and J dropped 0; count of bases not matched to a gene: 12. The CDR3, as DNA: TGTGCCACCACCCGAGGGGACAGCTTTAGCAATCAGCCCCAGCATTTT. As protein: CATTRGDSFSNQPQHF.

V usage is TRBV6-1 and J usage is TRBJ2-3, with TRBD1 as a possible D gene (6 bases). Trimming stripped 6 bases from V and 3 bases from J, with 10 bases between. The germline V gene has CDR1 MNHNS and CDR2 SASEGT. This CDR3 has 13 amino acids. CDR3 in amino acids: CASRNRATDTQYF. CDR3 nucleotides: TGTGCCAGCAGGAACAGGGCAACAGATACGCAGTATTTT.

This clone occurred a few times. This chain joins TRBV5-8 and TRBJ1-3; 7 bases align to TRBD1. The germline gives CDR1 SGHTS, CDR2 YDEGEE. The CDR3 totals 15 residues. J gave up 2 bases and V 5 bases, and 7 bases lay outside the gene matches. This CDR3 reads CASRSDRVPGNTIYF. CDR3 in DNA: TGTGCCAGCAGATCCGACAGGGTACCTGGAAACACCATATATTTT. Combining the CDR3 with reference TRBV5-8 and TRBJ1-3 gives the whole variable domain EAGVTQSPTHLIKTRGQQATLRCSPISGHTSVYWYQQALGLGLQFLLWYDEGEERNRGNFPPRFSGRQFPNYSSELNVNALELEDSALYLCASRSDRVPGNTIYFGEGSWLTVV.

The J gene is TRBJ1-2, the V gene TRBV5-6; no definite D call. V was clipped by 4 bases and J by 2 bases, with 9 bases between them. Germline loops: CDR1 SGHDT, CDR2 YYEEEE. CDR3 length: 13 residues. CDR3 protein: CASSETHNYGYTF. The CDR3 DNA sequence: TGTGCCAGCAGCGAGACACACAACTATGGCTACACCTTC.

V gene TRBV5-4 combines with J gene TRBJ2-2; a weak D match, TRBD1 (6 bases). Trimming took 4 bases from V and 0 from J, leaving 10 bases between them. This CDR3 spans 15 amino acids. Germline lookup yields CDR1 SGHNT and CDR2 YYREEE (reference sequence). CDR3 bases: TGTGCCAGCAGCGCCCGGGACACGAACACCGGGGAGCTGTTTTTT. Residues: CASSARDTNTGELFF.